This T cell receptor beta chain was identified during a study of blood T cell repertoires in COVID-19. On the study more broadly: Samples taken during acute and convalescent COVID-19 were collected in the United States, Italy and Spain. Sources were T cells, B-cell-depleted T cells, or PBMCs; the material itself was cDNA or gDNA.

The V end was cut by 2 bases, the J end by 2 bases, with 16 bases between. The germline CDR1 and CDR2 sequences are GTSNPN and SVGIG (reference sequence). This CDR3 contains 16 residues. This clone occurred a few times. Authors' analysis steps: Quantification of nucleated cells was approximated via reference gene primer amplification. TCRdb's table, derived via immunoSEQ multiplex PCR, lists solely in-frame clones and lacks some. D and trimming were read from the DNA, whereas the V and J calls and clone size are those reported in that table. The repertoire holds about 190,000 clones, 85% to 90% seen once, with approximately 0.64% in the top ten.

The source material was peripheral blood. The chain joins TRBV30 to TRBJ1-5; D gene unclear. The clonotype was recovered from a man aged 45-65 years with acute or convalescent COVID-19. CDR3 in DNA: TGTGCCTGGAGTTCCGGGTCGGGTTGGGGCAATCAGCCCCAGCATTTT. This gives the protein CAWSSGSGWGNQPQHF.